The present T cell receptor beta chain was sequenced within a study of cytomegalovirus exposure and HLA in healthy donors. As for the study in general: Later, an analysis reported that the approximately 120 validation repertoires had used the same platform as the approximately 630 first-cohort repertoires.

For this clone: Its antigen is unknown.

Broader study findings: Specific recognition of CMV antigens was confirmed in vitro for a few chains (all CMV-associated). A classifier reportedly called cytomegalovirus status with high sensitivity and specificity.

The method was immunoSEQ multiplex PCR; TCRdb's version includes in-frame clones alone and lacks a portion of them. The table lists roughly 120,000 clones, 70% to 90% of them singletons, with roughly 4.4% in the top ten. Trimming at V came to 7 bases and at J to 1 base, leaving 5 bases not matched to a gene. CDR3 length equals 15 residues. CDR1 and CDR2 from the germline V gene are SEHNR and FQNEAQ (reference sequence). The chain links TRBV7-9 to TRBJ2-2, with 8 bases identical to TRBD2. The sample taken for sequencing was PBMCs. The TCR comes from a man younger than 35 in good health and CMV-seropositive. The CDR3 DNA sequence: TGTGCCAGCACCATAGCGGGGAGGAACACCGGGGAGCTGTTTTTT. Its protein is CASTIAGRNTGELFF.